The rows below give T cell receptor beta chains drawn from one sample of a study of blood T cell repertoires in COVID-19. Measured with immunoSEQ multiplex PCR; TCRdb has only the in-frame clones, and not every one. Of roughly 17,000 clones in the sample, around nine tenths were seen once. The sample consisted of peripheral blood. The receptors derive from a human donor in a cohort sampled during active COVID-19. CDR3s include the opening cysteine and the closing phenylalanine or tryptophan. The D gene is left open where the match is weak.

TRBV6-2/TRBV6-3	TRBJ2-7	.	TGTGCCAGCAACCCGGGCTCCCCTCGCGAGCAGTACTTC	CASNPGSPREQYF
TRBV7-8	TRBJ2-1	.	TGTGCCAGCAGCCACCATGATGGCGGGGTAAATGAGCAGTTCTTC	CASSHHDGGVNEQFF
TRBV14	TRBJ2-3	.	TGTGCCAGCAGCCACCTTCGACACACAGATACGCAGTATTTT	CASSHLRHTDTQYF
TRBV7-3	TRBJ2-1	TRBD2	TGTGCCAGCAGCTCCCGAGAGCGGGGGGGCTGGAATGAGCAGTTCTTC	CASSSRERGGWNEQFF
TRBV12-5	TRBJ2-7	TRBD2	TGTGCTAGTGGTTTGGGTACTAGCGGGGGTTACGAGCAGTACTTC	CASGLGTSGGYEQYF
TRBV5-1	TRBJ2-7	TRBD1	TGCGCCACCTCCCGTAATAGCCGCGAAAGACAGGGATCCCTCTACGAGCAGTACTTC	CATSRNSRERQGSLYEQYF
TRBV6-2/TRBV6-3	TRBJ2-2	TRBD2	TGTGCCAGCAGTCGAGGACTAGCGGGGGCCACCGGGGAGCTGTTTTTT	CASSRGLAGATGELFF
TRBV23-1	TRBJ1-4	TRBD1	TGCGCCATCCCGGGACAGGGCGTAGAAAAACTGTTTTTT	CAIPGQGVEKLFF
TRBV7-6	TRBJ1-1	.	TGTGCCAGCAGCTTGGGCAGCTCTTTCATGAACACTGAAGCTTTCTTT	CASSLGSSFMNTEAFF
TRBV7-8	TRBJ2-7	.	TGTGCCAGCAGCCGACAAACTTACTCCTACGAGCAGTACTTC	CASSRQTYSYEQYF
TRBV5-4	TRBJ2-5	TRBD2	TGTGCCAGCAGCCAGACCGGGACTAGAGGGGAGACCCAGTACTTC	CASSQTGTRGETQYF
TRBV12-5	TRBJ2-1	.	TGTGCTAGTGGTTTGGTACTTGGTAATGAGCAGTTCTTC	CASGLVLGNEQFF
TRBV15	TRBJ2-7	.	TGTGCCAGCGCTCGGGTCGGATCCTACGAGCAGTACTTC	CASARVGSYEQYF